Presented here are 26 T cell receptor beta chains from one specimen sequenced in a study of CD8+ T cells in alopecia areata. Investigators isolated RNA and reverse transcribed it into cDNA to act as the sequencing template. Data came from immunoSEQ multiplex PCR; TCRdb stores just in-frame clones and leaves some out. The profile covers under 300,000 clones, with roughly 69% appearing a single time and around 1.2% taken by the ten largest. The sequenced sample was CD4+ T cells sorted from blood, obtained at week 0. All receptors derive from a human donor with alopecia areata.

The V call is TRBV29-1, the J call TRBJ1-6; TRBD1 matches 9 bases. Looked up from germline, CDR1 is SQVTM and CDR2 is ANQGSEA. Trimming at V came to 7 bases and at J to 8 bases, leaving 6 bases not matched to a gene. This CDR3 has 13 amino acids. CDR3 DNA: TGCAGCGCTACACAGGGGGCTGATTCACCCCTCCACTTT. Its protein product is CSATQGADSPLHF.

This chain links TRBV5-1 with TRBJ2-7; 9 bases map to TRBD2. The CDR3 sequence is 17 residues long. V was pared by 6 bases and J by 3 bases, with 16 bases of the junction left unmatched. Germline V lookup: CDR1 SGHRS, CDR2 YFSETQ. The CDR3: CASTPRVSGGGDYEQYF. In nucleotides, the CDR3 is TGCGCCAGCACCCCTCGCGTAAGCGGCGGGGGGGACTACGAGCAGTACTTC.

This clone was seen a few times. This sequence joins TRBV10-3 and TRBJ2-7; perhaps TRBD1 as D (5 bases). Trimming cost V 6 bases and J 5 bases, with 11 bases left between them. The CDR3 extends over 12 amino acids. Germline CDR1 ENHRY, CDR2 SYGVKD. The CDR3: CAIRLDSHEQYF. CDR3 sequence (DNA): TGTGCCATCAGACTTGACAGCCACGAGCAGTACTTC.

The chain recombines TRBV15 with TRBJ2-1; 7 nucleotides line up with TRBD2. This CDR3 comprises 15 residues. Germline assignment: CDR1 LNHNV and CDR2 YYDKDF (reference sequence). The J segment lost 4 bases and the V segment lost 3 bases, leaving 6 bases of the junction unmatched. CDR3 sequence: CATSRVAGKYNEQFF. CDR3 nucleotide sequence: TGTGCCACCAGCAGGGTAGCGGGCAAGTACAATGAGCAGTTCTTC.

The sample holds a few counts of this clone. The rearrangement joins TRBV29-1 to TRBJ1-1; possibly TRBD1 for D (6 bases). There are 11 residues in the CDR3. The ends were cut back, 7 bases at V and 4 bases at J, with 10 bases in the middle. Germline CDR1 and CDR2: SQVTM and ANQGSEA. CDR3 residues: CSAQTGTEAFF. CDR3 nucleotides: TGCAGCGCCCAGACAGGCACTGAAGCTTTCTTT.

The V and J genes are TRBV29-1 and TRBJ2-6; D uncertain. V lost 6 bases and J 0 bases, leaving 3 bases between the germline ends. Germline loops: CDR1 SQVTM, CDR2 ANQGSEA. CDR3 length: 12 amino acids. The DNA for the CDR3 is TGCAGCGTCCGCTCTGGGGCCAACGTCCTGACTTTC. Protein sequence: CSVRSGANVLTF.

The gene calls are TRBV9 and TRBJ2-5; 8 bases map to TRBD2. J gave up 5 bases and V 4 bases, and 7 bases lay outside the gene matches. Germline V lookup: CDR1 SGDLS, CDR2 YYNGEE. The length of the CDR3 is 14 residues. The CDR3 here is CASSIGLAGETQYF. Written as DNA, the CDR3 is TGTGCCAGCAGCATCGGACTAGCTGGCGAGACCCAGTACTTC.

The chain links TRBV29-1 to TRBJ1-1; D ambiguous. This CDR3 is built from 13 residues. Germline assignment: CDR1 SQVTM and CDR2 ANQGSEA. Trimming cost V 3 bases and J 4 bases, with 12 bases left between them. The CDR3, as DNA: TGCAGCGTTGAGAGTGGACGGGCCACTGAAGCTTTCTTT. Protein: CSVESGRATEAFF.

CDR3 residues: CASSYFFGTDTQYF. CDR3 bases: TGTGCCAGCAGTTACTTCTTCGGCACAGATACGCAGTATTTT. V and J are TRBV6-5 and TRBJ2-3; D not certain. The V gene lost 1 base and the J gene lost 1 base, with 6 bases spanning the gap. This CDR3 comprises 14 residues. Per germline, CDR1 MNHEY and CDR2 SVGAGI.

The DNA for the CDR3 is TGTGCCAGCAGCTTCGGGCCACGGTCCTACGAGCAGTACTTC. As protein: CASSFGPRSYEQYF. The chain combines TRBV5-8 with TRBJ2-7; D gene unclear. The CDR3 loop spans 14 amino acids. Germline V gene lookup returns CDR1 SGHTS and CDR2 YDEGEE. V gave up 2 bases and J gave up 1 base, with 10 bases separating them. Looking up the rest from reference TRBV5-8 and TRBJ2-7 gives the full variable domain: EAGVTQSPTHLIKTRGQQATLRCSPISGHTSVYWYQQALGLGLQFLLWYDEGEERNRGNFPPRFSGRQFPNYSSELNVNALELEDSALYLCASSFGPRSYEQYFGPGTRLTVT.

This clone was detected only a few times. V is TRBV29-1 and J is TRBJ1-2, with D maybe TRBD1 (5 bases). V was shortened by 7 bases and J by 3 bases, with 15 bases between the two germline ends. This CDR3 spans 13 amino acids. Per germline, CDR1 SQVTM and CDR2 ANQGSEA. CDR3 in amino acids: CSARVRVDYGYTF. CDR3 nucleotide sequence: TGCAGCGCCAGGGTGAGGGTCGACTATGGCTACACCTTC.

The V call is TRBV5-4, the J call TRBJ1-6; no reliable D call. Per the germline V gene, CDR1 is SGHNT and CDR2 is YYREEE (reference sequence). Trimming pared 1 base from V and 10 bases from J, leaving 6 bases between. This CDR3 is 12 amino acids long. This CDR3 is CASSLNRSPLHF. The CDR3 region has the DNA TGTGCCAGCAGCTTGAACAGATCACCCCTCCACTTT.

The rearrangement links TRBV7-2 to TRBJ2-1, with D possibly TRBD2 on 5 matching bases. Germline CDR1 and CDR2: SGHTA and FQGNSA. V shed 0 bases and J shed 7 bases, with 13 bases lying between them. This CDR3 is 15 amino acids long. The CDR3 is CASSLASMRENEQFF. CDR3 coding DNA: TGTGCCAGCAGCTTAGCGTCCATGAGGGAGAATGAGCAGTTCTTC.

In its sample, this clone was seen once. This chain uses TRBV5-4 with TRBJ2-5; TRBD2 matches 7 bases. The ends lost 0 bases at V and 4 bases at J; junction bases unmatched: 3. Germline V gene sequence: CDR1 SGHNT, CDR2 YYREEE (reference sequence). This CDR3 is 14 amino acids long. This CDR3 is CASSLEAGVETQYF. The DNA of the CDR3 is TGTGCCAGCAGCTTGGAGGCGGGGGTAGAGACCCAGTACTTC.

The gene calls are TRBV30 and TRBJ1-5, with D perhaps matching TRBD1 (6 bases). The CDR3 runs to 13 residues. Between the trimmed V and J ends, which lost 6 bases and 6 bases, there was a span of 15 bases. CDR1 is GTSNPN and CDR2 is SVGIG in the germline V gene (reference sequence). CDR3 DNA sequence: TGTGCCTGCTCTGGGGGCAGGGCTCAGCCCCAGCATTTT. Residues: CACSGGRAQPQHF.

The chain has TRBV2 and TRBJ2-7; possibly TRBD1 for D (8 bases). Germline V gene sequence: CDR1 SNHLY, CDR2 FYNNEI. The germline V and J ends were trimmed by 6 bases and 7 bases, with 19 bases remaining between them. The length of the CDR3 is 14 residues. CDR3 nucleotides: TGTGCCAGCAGCCTCCTCAACAGGGGGGGTGAGCAGTACTTC. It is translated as CASSLLNRGGEQYF.

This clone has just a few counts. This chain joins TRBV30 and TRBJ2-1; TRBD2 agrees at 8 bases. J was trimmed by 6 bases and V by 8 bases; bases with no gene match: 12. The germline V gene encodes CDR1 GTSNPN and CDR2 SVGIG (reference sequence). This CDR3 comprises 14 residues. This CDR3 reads CAVSSGGGTNEQFF. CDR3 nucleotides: TGTGCCGTCAGCTCTGGCGGGGGGACCAATGAGCAGTTCTTC.

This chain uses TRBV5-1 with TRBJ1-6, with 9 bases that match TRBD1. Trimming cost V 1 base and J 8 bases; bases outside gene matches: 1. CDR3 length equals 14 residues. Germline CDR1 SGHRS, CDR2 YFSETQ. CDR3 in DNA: TGCGCCAGCAGCTTGACAGGGGGCGATTCACCCCTCCACTTT. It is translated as CASSLTGGDSPLHF.

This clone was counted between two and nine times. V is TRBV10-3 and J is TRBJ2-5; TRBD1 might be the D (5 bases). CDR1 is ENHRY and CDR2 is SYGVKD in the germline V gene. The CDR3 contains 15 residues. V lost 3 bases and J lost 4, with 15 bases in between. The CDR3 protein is CAISELGPRGETQYF. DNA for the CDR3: TGTGCCATCAGTGAATTGGGGCCGCGCGGAGAGACCCAGTACTTC.

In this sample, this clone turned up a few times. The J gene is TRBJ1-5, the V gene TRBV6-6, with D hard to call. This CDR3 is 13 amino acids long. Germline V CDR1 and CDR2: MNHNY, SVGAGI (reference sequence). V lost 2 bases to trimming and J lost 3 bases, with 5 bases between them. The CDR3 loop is CASSYTANQPQHF. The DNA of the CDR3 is TGTGCCAGCAGTTACACCGCCAATCAGCCCCAGCATTTT.

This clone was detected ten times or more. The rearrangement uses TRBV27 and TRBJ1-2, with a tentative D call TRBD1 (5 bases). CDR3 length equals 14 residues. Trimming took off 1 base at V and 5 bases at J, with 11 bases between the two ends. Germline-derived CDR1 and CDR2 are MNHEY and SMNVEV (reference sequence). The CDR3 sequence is CASSLWGPEYGYTF. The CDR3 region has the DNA TGTGCCAGCAGTTTATGGGGCCCAGAATATGGCTACACCTTC.

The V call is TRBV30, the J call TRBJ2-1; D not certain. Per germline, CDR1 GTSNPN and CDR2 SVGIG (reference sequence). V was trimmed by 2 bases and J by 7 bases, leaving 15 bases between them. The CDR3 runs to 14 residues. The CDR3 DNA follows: TGTGCCTGGAGTCCCCAATTAGGGTGGAATGAGCAGTTCTTC. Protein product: CAWSPQLGWNEQFF. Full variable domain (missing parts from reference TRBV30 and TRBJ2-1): SQTIHQWPATLVQPVGSPLSLECTVEGTSNPNLYWYRQAAGRGLQLLFYSVGIGQISSEVPQNLSASRPQDRQFILSSKKLLLSDSGFYLCAWSPQLGWNEQFFGPGTRLTVL.

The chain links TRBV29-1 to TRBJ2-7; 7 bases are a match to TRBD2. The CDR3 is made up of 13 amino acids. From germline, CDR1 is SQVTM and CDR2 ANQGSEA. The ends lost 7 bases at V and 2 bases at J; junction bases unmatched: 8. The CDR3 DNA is TGCAGCGCCGAGGGGAGCGGGACCTACGAGCAGTACTTC. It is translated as CSAEGSGTYEQYF.

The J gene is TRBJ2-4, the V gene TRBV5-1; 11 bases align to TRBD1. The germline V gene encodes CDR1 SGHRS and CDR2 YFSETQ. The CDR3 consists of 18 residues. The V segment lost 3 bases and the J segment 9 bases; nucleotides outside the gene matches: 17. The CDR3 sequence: CASSSLGQGESLTFIQYF. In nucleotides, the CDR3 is TGCGCCAGCAGCTCCTTGGGACAGGGGGAATCCTTAACCTTCATTCAGTACTTC.

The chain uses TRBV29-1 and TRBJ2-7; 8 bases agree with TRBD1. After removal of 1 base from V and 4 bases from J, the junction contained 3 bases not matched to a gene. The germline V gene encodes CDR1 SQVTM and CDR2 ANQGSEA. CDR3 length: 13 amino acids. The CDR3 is CSVEGQGQYEQYF. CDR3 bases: TGCAGCGTTGAAGGACAGGGGCAGTACGAGCAGTACTTC.

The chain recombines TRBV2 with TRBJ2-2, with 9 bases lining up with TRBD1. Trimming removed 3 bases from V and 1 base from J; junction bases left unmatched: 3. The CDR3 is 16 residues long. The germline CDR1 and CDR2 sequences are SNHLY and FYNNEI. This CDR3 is CASSERTGVNTGELFF. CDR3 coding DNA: TGTGCCAGCAGTGAGCGGACAGGGGTGAACACCGGGGAGCTGTTTTTT.